This T cell receptor beta chain was captured by sequencing in a study of post-analysis software for immune sequencing data. About the research overall: Courses of disease covered relapsing-remitting, secondary progressive and progressive-relapsing multiple sclerosis. Study-wide findings and caveats: Samples from one preparation batch, clustered by F measure, grouped strongly together. Among roughly five TRBV segments more frequent in patients than controls were TRBV5-6, TRBV5-1 and TRBV20-1. Controls' normalized Chao1 diversity significantly exceeded that of multiple sclerosis patients.

TCR beta cDNA libraries included unique molecular identifiers. The T cell input of about 0.95 to 11 million gave roughly 0.5 million cDNA molecules. TCRdb analysed the PCR reads with MiXCR anew, one entry per CDR3 protein. The data show about 770,000 distinct CDR3 sequences, about 45% seen once. The germline gives CDR1 SGHRS, CDR2 YFSETQ. The V and J ends lost 4 bases and 1 base, in that order; junction bases with no gene match: 15. The CDR3 runs to 18 residues. Worth noting for this clonotype: Its antigen is still unknown.

The TCR was taken from a girl aged 10-17 years with multiple sclerosis. The sequencing input was blood. This chain uses TRBV5-1 with TRBJ2-5; 8 nucleotides agree with TRBD1. CDR3 DNA: TGCGCCAGCAGCCGGACAGGGCAGTCCAGTCCCTTCCAAGAGACCCAGTACTTC. Its translation is CASSRTGQSSPFQETQYF.